The TCR beta chain under discussion was sequenced for a study of cytomegalovirus exposure and HLA in healthy donors. Overall study results and limits: Upon later analysis, HLA-associated TCR beta chains proved more clonally expanded than other, equally common chains.

Primers for the PCR totalled 60 Vbeta and 13 Jbeta. The method was immunoSEQ multiplex PCR; TCRdb's version includes in-frame clones alone and lacks a portion of them. This table has about 250,000 clones, 80% appearing once. On this clone itself: Its target is unknown.

J gave up 4 bases and V 5 bases, and 7 bases lay outside the gene matches. The CDR3 totals 15 residues. Germline V lookup: CDR1 MNHEY, CDR2 SVGAGI. The sequenced sample was PBMCs. The sequence derives from a girl aged 2 to 9 in good health and CMV-seronegative. The chain couples TRBV6-5 to TRBJ1-2; 10 bases line up with TRBD1. The CDR3 spells CASSLGTGAGYGYTF. CDR3 bases: TGTGCCAGCAGTCTAGGGACAGGGGCCGGCTATGGCTACACCTTC.